This T cell receptor beta chain was sequenced for a study of chemoradiotherapy in HPV16-positive cancers. General study results and limits: Candidate HPV-specific clones and E7-related TCR motifs grew in tumor during treatment. For HPV16-positive patients, expanding HPV-responsive T cells associated with longer recurrence-free survival. Only a couple of HPV16-positive patients supplied the functional HPV-specificity definition.

Samples were taken several times over chemoradiotherapy. Worth noting for this clone: Its target is not known.

Only in-frame clones appear in the TCRdb table, and some are missing; sequencing was by immunoSEQ multiplex PCR. The sample yields some 5,400 clones, approximately 80% seen once. The CDR3 loop spans 15 amino acids. The V and J ends lost 5 bases and 2 bases respectively, with 15 bases between them. Germline assignment: CDR1 SGHAT and CDR2 FQNNGV. Sampling was carried out from a patient who underwent chemoradiotherapy. The sequence was collected from a human donor with HPV-associated anogenital cancer. The chain joins TRBV11-2 to TRBJ1-1; TRBD1 might be the D (6 bases). CDR3 region: CASSPKGGGNTEAFF. The CDR3 bases are TGTGCCAGCAGCCCGAAAGGAGGGGGTAACACTGAAGCTTTCTTT.